The TCR beta chain under discussion was sequenced for a study of a mutant IDH1 vaccine in newly diagnosed glioma (TCRdb year 2021). For context, the study as a whole: Across visits V03 through V10, patients got a total of eight vaccinations, given in weeks 1, 3, 5, 7, 11, 15, 19 and 23. Vaccination was initiated 4-6 weeks after radiotherapy alone, or concurrently with temozolomide cycles in the chemotherapy-containing groups. The approximately 33 treated patients were roughly 60% male and roughly 40% female, with a mean age of approximately 40 years. Prior to enrollment, patients had been given standard therapy consisting of radiotherapy alone, temozolomide alone, or radiochemotherapy with temozolomide, with the combination given to most patients. Six visits were used for peripheral blood collection: V03 (baseline), V05, V07, V10, V12 and V13. Longitudinal TCRB deep sequencing was done for 25 to 30 treated patients, wherever samples were available for exploratory analyses. The research as a whole found: Pseudoprogression seemed to be unrelated to changes in the top peripheral T cell clonotypes found by TCRB sequencing. Vaccine-induced immune responses across multiple MHC alleles were detected in 90% to 95% of patients. Selection of PBMC samples for TCRB deep sequencing was based on availability. According to the authors, sample limitations meant that analyses of patient blood samples could not be reproduced.

The time point tag for this specimen amounts to: week 11, during vaccination. Each vaccine dose, consisting of 300 ug of a 20-mer mutant IDH1 peptide in Montanide, was administered subcutaneously with topical imiquimod. All donors had newly diagnosed IDH1-mutant astrocytomas of WHO grade 3 or 4 that showed loss of nuclear ATRX. The samples were drawn from NOA16, a multicentre, single-arm, open-label phase I trial in Germany that tested a mutant IDH1 peptide vaccine in humans for the first time. Genomic DNA for TCRB sequencing was extracted from EDTA blood using the DNeasy Blood and Tissue Kit. As regards this clone: The antigen this receptor binds is unknown. Base qualities are missing; no much larger clone stands one base away.

Trimmed from V: 4 bases; trimmed from J: 5 bases; junction bases lacking a gene match: 6. Via the germline V gene, CDR1 is SNHLY and CDR2 FYNNEI. The CDR3 sequence holds 14 residues, the cysteine and phenylalanine included. Only the CDR3 portion is preserved as DNA: 42 bases, with reading frame beginning at the first base. The library came from the immunoSEQ multiplex PCR assay. Following the manufacturer's protocol, the hsTCRB Kit was used to amplify rearranged TCR beta chain sequences. Sequencing of TCRB libraries was carried out on an Illumina MiSeq. As for how the authors treated the data: Demultiplexing, trimming and gene mapping were performed with the kit vendor's proprietary platform. TCRdb mirrors the immuneACCESS table, restricted to in-frame sequences. Some clones are absent from its copies; in checked studies, under half trace to an unresolved V gene, and the reason for the others is unknown. V and J calls plus clone size are reproduced from that table; the DNA served to infer D and trimming. This sample is represented by roughly 62,000 clones; around 89% of them were singletons. The ten largest make up 1.5% to 2.5% of the sample.

This specimen was PBMCs, taken from a glioma patient whose treatment included an IDH1 peptide vaccine. The sequence came from a man in his forties with glioma. The chain couples TRBV2 to TRBJ1-2; TRBD1 aligns with 8 central bases. The DNA sequence is TGTGCCAGCAGTGCCTCCGGGACAGGTTATGGCTACACCTTC. This is translated as CASSASGTGYGYTF.